This T cell receptor beta chain is drawn from a study of cytomegalovirus exposure and HLA in healthy donors. The table lists this clone with a count of one. The junction had 11 bases not matched to a gene; V was cut back by 5 bases and J by 8 bases. CDR1 and CDR2 from the germline V gene are MNHEY and SVGAGI. The length of the CDR3 is 15 residues. PCR primers comprised 60 Vbeta and 13 Jbeta primers. Data came from immunoSEQ multiplex PCR; TCRdb stores just in-frame clones and leaves some out. This table has 100,000 to 150,000 clones, roughly 73% appearing once. The sequence was obtained from a man between 60 and 70 years old in good health and CMV-seropositive. Sequencing was done on a sample of PBMCs. The V and J genes are TRBV6-5 and TRBJ1-2; 10 bases map to TRBD1. In DNA form, the CDR3 reads TGTGCCAGCAGTCTAGGGGGGACAGGGGCCACAGGCTACACCTTC. Translation: CASSLGGTGATGYTF.